This T cell receptor (beta chain) was sequenced in a study of shared clonotypes between healthy human individuals. Study summary: CD4 naive cells filled three plates per donor, CD4 memory three, CD8 naive two and CD8 memory one. Study-level results: Compared with memory subsets, naive subsets generally had larger estimated richness. Non-shared clonotypes displayed generation probabilities falling below those of clonotypes present in all four donors. The naive CD4 repertoires of a few donors were compared, and around 4.7% of clonotypes were shared.

Clones were sequenced by immunoSEQ multiplex PCR, and TCRdb holds only the in-frame ones, with some missing. The sample lists roughly 2 million clones, about 95% occurring once. This CDR3 has 14 residues. V lost 5 bases and J lost 0, with 8 bases in between. Germline V gene lookup returns CDR1 MNHEY and CDR2 SMNVEV (reference sequence). Naive CD8 cells were CD45RO-negative, positively selected for CCR7, excluding terminally differentiated effector memory CD45RA+ cells. As to this clone: Its antigen is not known.

Sequencing was performed on naive CD8+ T cells sorted from blood. The TCR was taken from a young man in good health. The rearrangement joins TRBV27 to TRBJ1-3; a possible D gene is TRBD1 (5 bases). The CDR3 sequence: CASSRGLSGNTIYF. The CDR3 coding sequence is TGTGCCAGCAGTAGGGGTCTCTCTGGAAACACCATATATTTT.